The clone carrying this TCR beta chain was recorded at least ten times. Molecules of cDNA were individually given unique molecular identifiers that were attached to them. TCRdb called the 5' RACE reads again in MiXCR, with one record for every CDR3 protein. The table includes around 64,000 distinct CDR3 sequences, about 10% detected once. The CDR3 extends over 15 amino acids. Germline V lookup: CDR1 SGHRS, CDR2 YFSETQ. Trimming removed 1 base from V and 5 bases from J; junction bases left unmatched: 8. The entry originates in a study of early T cells in non-severe SARS-CoV-2 infection. Sequencing was carried out using whole blood. The TCR was taken from an adult who was a healthcare worker with PCR-confirmed SARS-CoV-2 infection or an uninfected control (not recorded which). The chain carries TRBV5-1 and TRBJ1-1; 7 nucleotides agree with TRBD1. CDR3 DNA: TGCGCCAGCAGCTTGCAGCTGGGCAGGGGGACTGAAGCTTTCTTT. Protein: CASSLQLGRGTEAFF.